This T cell receptor beta chain was captured in a study of identical twins. Trimming removed 5 bases at V and 2 bases at J, with 15 bases between. The CDR3 has 15 amino acids. From germline, CDR1 is MNHEY and CDR2 SMNVEV (reference sequence). A universal primer site was added by template switching, and unique molecular identifiers were carried by the cDNA. MiXCR, applied by TCRdb to the 5' RACE reads, yields one record per CDR3 protein. The sample gives hundreds of thousands of distinct CDR3 sequences, roughly an eighth of which show up once; about 1.6% is in the top ten. This sample also appeared in a second study, on yellow fever vaccine responses in identical twins.

The J gene is TRBJ1-2, the V gene TRBV27; D not resolved. The clonotype originates from a woman younger than 35 in good health. The sample taken for sequencing was PBMCs. This CDR3 is CASSLTPSGNYGYTF. In DNA form, the CDR3 reads TGTGCCAGCAGTCTGACACCGTCTGGAAACTATGGCTACACCTTC.